What follows are 24 T cell receptor beta chains derived from one specimen sequenced in a study of post-analysis software for immune sequencing data (dated by TCRdb to about 2015). Broad study findings and their caveats: Several TRBV segments, including TRBV5-6, TRBV5-1 and TRBV20-1, were significantly more frequent in patients than controls.

The antigens these receptors bind are not known. Libraries were constructed by PCR. This sample was sequenced with an Illumina HiSeq 2500. To reduce PCR and sequencing biases, unique molecular identifiers were incorporated into the TCR beta cDNA libraries. TCRdb trimmed public reads at Q25 via fastp, called clones via MiXCR and kept in-frame beta chains. Every CDR3 protein is listed once, alongside the most common genes and DNA of its rows. The sample data list some 450,000 distinct CDR3 sequences, and approximately 46% of these were observed just once. The top ten hold 12% of the sample. Sequenced: blood. The receptor source for this set is a girl aged 10-17 years with multiple sclerosis.

The chain recombines TRBV14 with TRBJ2-1, with TRBD1 matching over 9 bases. CDR3 size: 17 residues. The trim removed 1 base at V and 8 bases at J, leaving 12 bases unmatched. Per the germline V gene, CDR1 is SGHDN and CDR2 is FVKESK. The CDR3 here is CASSQGFSRDRAHEQFF. CDR3 in DNA: TGTGCCAGCAGCCAAGGGTTTTCACGGGACAGGGCCCATGAGCAGTTCTTC. The full variable domain, in which reference TRBV14 and TRBJ2-1 provide the parts outside the CDR3, is EAGVTQFPSHSVIEKGQTVTLRCDPISGHDNLYWYRRVMGKEIKFLLHFVKESKQDESGMPNNRFLAERTGGTYSTLKVQPAELEDSGVYFCASSQGFSRDRAHEQFFGPGTRLTVL.

V and J are TRBV2 and TRBJ2-7; 8 positions match TRBD1. The germline V gene encodes CDR1 SNHLY and CDR2 FYNNEI. This CDR3 contains 15 residues. V was pared by 8 bases and J by 0 bases, with 9 bases of the junction left unmatched. The CDR3 DNA sequence: TGTGCCAGCTGGACAGGGCAACCCGGCTCCTACGAGCAGTACTTC. Translated, it gives CASWTGQPGSYEQYF.

V gene TRBV12-3 or TRBV12-4 combines with J gene TRBJ2-6; 7 bases align to TRBD2. With V trimmed by 8 bases and J by 8 bases, 12 bases remained unmatched. The CDR3 totals 15 residues. The CDR3 spells CASGGGIGWTNVLTF. CDR3 sequence (DNA): TGTGCCAGCGGGGGAGGGATAGGGTGGACCAACGTCCTGACTTTC.

This clonotype was detected a few times. The chain uses TRBV24-1 and TRBJ2-7; D remains ambiguous. Germline values: CDR1 KGHDR, CDR2 SFDVKD. The CDR3 sequence is 13 residues long. V shed 4 bases and J shed 6 bases, with 12 bases lying between them. The CDR3, as DNA: TGTGCCACCAGTGAGGGTTCGATAGGCGAGCAGTACTTC. Its protein product is CATSEGSIGEQYF.

J is TRBJ2-4 and V is TRBV5-1; TRBD1 matches 7 bases. With the DNA end fitting TRBJ2-7 better, the J assignment may be wrong. CDR3 size: 16 residues. Per germline, CDR1 SGHRS and CDR2 YFSETQ. CDR3 sequence (DNA): TGCGCCAGCAGCTTGGGTTTATGGGACAGTACCTACGAGCAGTACTTC. Its translation is CASSLGLWDSTYEQYF.

This clonotype was seen a few times. The gene calls are TRBV7-3 and TRBJ2-3, with D possibly being TRBD2 (6 bases). Trimming cost V 4 bases and J 14 bases, with 13 bases left between them. Germline V gene data show CDR1 as SGHTA and CDR2 as FQGTGA. This CDR3 is 11 amino acids long. The CDR3 sequence: CASSSGTSMYF. DNA for the CDR3: TGTGCCAGCAGCTCCGGGACTTCTATGTATTTT.

J is TRBJ2-7 and V is TRBV24-1; tentatively, D is TRBD1 (5 bases). The CDR3 covers 14 residues. The germline CDR1 and CDR2 sequences are KGHDR and SFDVKD. The V end was cut by 6 bases, the J end by 2 bases, with 13 bases between. The CDR3 sequence is CATSSNRSPYEQYF. The CDR3 DNA reads as TGTGCCACCAGTTCGAACAGGTCCCCCTACGAGCAGTACTTC.

The chain is built from TRBV7-2 and TRBJ2-7; 8 bases fit TRBD2. The CDR3 runs to 13 residues. The germline CDR1 and CDR2 sequences are SGHTA and FQGNSA. The V segment lost 5 bases and the J segment 3 bases; nucleotides outside the gene matches: 3. The CDR3 coding sequence is TGTGCCAGCAGCCGACTAGCGAGCTACGAGCAGTACTTC. Protein: CASSRLASYEQYF. Looking up the rest from reference TRBV7-2 and TRBJ2-7 gives the full variable domain: GAGVSQSPSNKVTEKGKDVELRCDPISGHTALYWYRQSLGQGLEFLIYFQGNSAPDKSGLPSDRFSAERTGGSVSTLTIQRTQQEDSAVYLCASSRLASYEQYFGPGTRLTVT.

The gene calls are TRBV3-1 and TRBJ2-6; 8 nucleotides agree with TRBD1. V lost 4 bases to trimming and J lost 0 bases; unmatched junction nucleotides: 8. Germline CDR1 and CDR2: LGHDT and YNNKEL (reference sequence). The CDR3 sequence is 18 residues long. This CDR3 reads CASSRIRDRYSGANVLTF. The CDR3 region has the DNA TGTGCCAGCAGCCGGATCCGGGACAGGTACTCTGGGGCCAACGTCCTGACTTTC. Complete variable domain (other parts from reference TRBV3-1 and TRBJ2-6): DTAVSQTPKYLVTQMGNDKSIKCEQNLGHDTMYWYKQDSKKFLKIMFSYNNKELIINETVPNRFSPKSPDKAHLNLHINSLELGDSAVYFCASSRIRDRYSGANVLTFGAGSRLTVL.

V is TRBV5-1 and J is TRBJ2-1, with TRBD2 as a possible D gene (6 bases). The CDR3 is 15 amino acids. Trimming removed 4 bases from V and 0 bases from J, with 11 bases in between. Germline V gene lookup returns CDR1 SGHRS and CDR2 YFSETQ. As DNA, the CDR3 is TGCGCCAGCAGCCCGGGGGTTAGCTCCTACAATGAGCAGTTCTTC. This encodes CASSPGVSSYNEQFF.

The rearrangement links TRBV15 to TRBJ2-7; D not certain. Germline-derived CDR1 and CDR2 are LNHNV and YYDKDF (reference sequence). Trimming removed 5 bases at V and 2 bases at J, with 13 bases between. CDR3 size: 14 residues. DNA for the CDR3: TGTGCCACCAGCGAACTTGGGAACCCCTACGAGCAGTACTTC. This gives the protein CATSELGNPYEQYF.

This chain uses TRBV12-3 or TRBV12-4 with TRBJ1-4; TRBD1 aligns across 9 bases. There are 14 residues in the CDR3. The V gene end was trimmed by 6 bases and the J gene end by 10 bases; junction bases not matched to a gene: 9. DNA for the CDR3: TGTGCCAGCAGCCTGACAGGGGGGAAGGGAAAACTGTTTTTT. Residues: CASSLTGGKGKLFF.

The J gene is TRBJ2-4, the V gene TRBV4-1; tentative D call: TRBD1 (6 bases). V was shortened by 1 base and J by 6 bases, with 28 bases between the two germline ends. Germline loops: CDR1 MGHRA, CDR2 YSYEKL. There are 20 residues in the CDR3. This CDR3 reads CASSQVYASRGRNHGNIQYF. For the CDR3, the DNA is TGCGCCAGCAGCCAAGTGTACGCGTCCAGGGGAAGAAACCATGGAAACATTCAGTACTTC.

This clonotype came up a few times. This chain links TRBV6-6 with TRBJ2-7, with D unclear. The V end lost 10 bases, the J end lost 1 base, and 14 bases lay between the germline ends. The CDR3 is made up of 13 amino acids. Germline CDR1 is MNHNY and CDR2 is SVGAGI (reference sequence). The chain's CDR3 is CATNGLPSYEQYF. As DNA, the CDR3 is TGTGCCACCAACGGGCTCCCTTCCTACGAGCAGTACTTC.

J is TRBJ1-1 and V is TRBV5-1; 9 bases fit TRBD1. The V gene end was trimmed by 3 bases and the J gene end by 1 base; junction bases not matched to a gene: 4. The CDR3 loop spans 15 amino acids. Germline V gene lookup returns CDR1 SGHRS and CDR2 YFSETQ. The chain's CDR3 is CASSSQGAANTEAFF. The CDR3 nucleotides read TGCGCCAGCAGCTCACAGGGGGCCGCGAACACTGAAGCTTTCTTT.

V is TRBV29-1 and J is TRBJ2-2, with a possible D match to TRBD1 (6 bases). This CDR3 contains 14 residues. CDR1 and CDR2 (germline): SQVTM, ANQGSEA. Trimming took off 6 bases at V and 2 bases at J, with 13 bases between the two ends. The CDR3 loop is CSVSRGQNTGELFF. The CDR3 region has the DNA TGCAGCGTCTCTCGGGGACAAAACACCGGGGAGCTGTTTTTT.

The gene calls are TRBV20-1 and TRBJ2-5; D not resolved. The CDR3 consists of 14 residues. The V gene's germline CDR1 is DFQATT and CDR2 SNEGSKA (reference sequence). Trimming took off 0 bases at V and 11 bases at J, with 19 bases between the two ends. CDR3 sequence (DNA): TGCAGTGCTAGAGATCGGGCGCTGCGAGGTGAGCAGTACTTC. Translation: CSARDRALRGEQYF.

This clonotype was detected once. J is TRBJ2-7 and V is TRBV27, with TRBD2 matching 9 bases. The CDR3 is 14 residues long. The V and J ends lost 6 bases and 7 bases, in that order; junction bases with no gene match: 10. Germline values: CDR1 MNHEY, CDR2 SMNVEV (reference sequence). The CDR3 spells CASSPLAGVGEQYF. As DNA, the CDR3 is TGTGCCAGCAGCCCATTAGCGGGAGTAGGGGAGCAGTACTTC.

J is TRBJ1-6 and V is TRBV6-5, with a weak D call TRBD1 (5 bases). V lost 10 bases to trimming and J lost 3 bases, with 13 bases between them. The length of the CDR3 is 14 residues. The V gene's germline CDR1 is MNHEY and CDR2 SVGAGI. CDR3: CATRGEDYNSPLHF. The DNA for the CDR3 is TGTGCCACCCGGGGGGAAGACTATAATTCACCCCTCCACTTT.

This clonotype was observed a handful of times. The V gene is TRBV27, the J gene TRBJ2-7, with 7 bases identical to TRBD1. Losses at the gene ends were 2 bases for V and 2 bases for J; bases not matched to a gene: 3. Germline V lookup: CDR1 MNHEY, CDR2 SMNVEV (reference sequence). This CDR3 region has 14 residues. CDR3 nucleotides: TGTGCCAGCAGTTTAATCGGACAGGCCTACGAGCAGTACTTC. It yields the protein CASSLIGQAYEQYF.

The chain employs TRBV20-1 and TRBJ2-5; tentatively, D is TRBD1 (6 bases). Germline V gives CDR1 DFQATT, CDR2 SNEGSKA (reference sequence). Trimming shortened V by 3 bases and J by 2 bases, and 13 bases separated the two germline ends. This CDR3 is 14 amino acids long. In DNA, the CDR3 is TGCAGTGCTAGTCAACAGGGTCTTCAAGAGACCCAGTACTTC. Encoded protein: CSASQQGLQETQYF.

The chain uses TRBV6-2 or TRBV6-3 and TRBJ2-5; D uncertain. The J call could be wrong; TRBJ2-7 is a better fit for the DNA end. The germline V gene has CDR1 MNHEY and CDR2 SVGEGT. The CDR3 runs to 11 residues. This chain's CDR3 is CASTVFYEQYF. The DNA for the CDR3 is TGTGCCAGCACCGTTTTCTACGAGCAGTACTTC.

The V call is TRBV15, the J call TRBJ2-7; 9 bases are shared with TRBD1. Losses at the gene ends were 1 base for V and 6 bases for J; bases not matched to a gene: 10. The CDR3 has 16 amino acids. Germline V gene lookup returns CDR1 LNHNV and CDR2 YYDKDF (reference sequence). For the CDR3, the DNA is TGTGCCACCAGCAGAGCCGCCGGACAGGGGTCGTCCGAGCAGTACTTC. Amino acids: CATSRAAGQGSSEQYF.

The chain employs TRBV7-9 and TRBJ2-1, with TRBD2 matching 7 bases. Germline values: CDR1 SEHNR, CDR2 FQNEAQ (reference sequence). J gave up 2 bases and V 5 bases, and 9 bases lay outside the gene matches. The CDR3 contains 16 residues. The CDR3 region has the DNA TGTGCCAGCAGCATATCCCCTAGCGGTACCTACAATGAGCAGTTCTTC. Translated, it gives CASSISPSGTYNEQFF. The variable domain in full, completed from reference TRBV7-9 and TRBJ2-1, reads DTGVSQNPRHKITKRGQNVTFRCDPISEHNRLYWYRQTLGQGPEFLTYFQNEAQLEKSRLLSDRFSAERPKGSFSTLEIQRTEQGDSAMYLCASSISPSGTYNEQFFGPGTRLTVL.